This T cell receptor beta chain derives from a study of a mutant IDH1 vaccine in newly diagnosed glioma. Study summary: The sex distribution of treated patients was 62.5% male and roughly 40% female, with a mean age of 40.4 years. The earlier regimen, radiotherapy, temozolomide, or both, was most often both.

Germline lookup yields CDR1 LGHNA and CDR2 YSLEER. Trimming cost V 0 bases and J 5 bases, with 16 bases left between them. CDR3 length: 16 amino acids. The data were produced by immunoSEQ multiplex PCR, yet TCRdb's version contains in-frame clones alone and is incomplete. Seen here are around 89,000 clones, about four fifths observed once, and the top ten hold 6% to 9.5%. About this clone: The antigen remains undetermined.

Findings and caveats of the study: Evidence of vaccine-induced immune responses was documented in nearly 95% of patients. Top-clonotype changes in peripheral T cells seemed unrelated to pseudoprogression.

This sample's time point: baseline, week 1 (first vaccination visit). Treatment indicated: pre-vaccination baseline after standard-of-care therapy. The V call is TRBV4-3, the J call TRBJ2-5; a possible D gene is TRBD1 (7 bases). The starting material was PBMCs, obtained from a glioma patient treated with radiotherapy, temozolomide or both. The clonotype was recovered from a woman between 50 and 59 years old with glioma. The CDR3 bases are TGCGCCAGCAGCCAAGACCCCCAGGGGGGCGGTGAGACCCAGTACTTC. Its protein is CASSQDPQGGGETQYF.